A single sample is the source of the 31 T cell receptor beta chains below, sequenced in a study of blood T cells in healthy people across ages. It was with a sample-barcoded 5' primer and a J-beta primer mix that a second PCR of roughly 7 to 11 cycles was run. TCRdb re-derived calls from the 5' RACE reads in MiXCR, one entry per CDR3 protein. The top ten hold approximately 7.9% of the sample, which has about 1,400,000 distinct CDR3 sequences, about 43% seen once. Sequenced sample: blood. These receptors came from a woman aged 18-29 years in good health.

The gene calls are TRBV5-5 and TRBJ1-5; D unresolved. CDR3 length equals 15 residues. Germline CDR1 and CDR2: SGHKS and YYEKEE (reference sequence). Trimming took off 4 bases at V and 7 bases at J, with 18 bases between the two ends. The CDR3 bases are TGTGCCAGCAGCGGAAAAAGTGGTATGGGGCAGCCCCAGCATTTT. Translating gives CASSGKSGMGQPQHF. Drawing the rest from reference TRBV5-5 and TRBJ1-5, the complete variable domain is DAGVTQSPTHLIKTRGQQVTLRCSPISGHKSVSWYQQVLGQGPQFIFQYYEKEERGRGNFPDRFSARQFPNYSSELNVNALLLGDSALYLCASSGKSGMGQPQHFGDGTRLSIL.

This chain uses TRBV7-9 with TRBJ1-2; D is perhaps TRBD1 (6 bases). Germline V gives CDR1 SEHNR, CDR2 FQNEAQ (reference sequence). Trimming left V 5 bases short and J 3 bases short, with 19 bases between. The CDR3 is 16 residues long. CDR3 residues: CASSPFFGGADYGYTF. The CDR3 bases are TGTGCCAGCAGCCCCTTTTTTGGGGGGGCCGACTATGGCTACACCTTC.

This chain connects TRBV5-1 to TRBJ1-2; D may be TRBD1 (6 bases). Germline CDR1 is SGHRS and CDR2 is YFSETQ. V lost 4 bases to trimming and J lost 9 bases, with 16 bases between them. The CDR3 has 13 residues. The CDR3 nucleotides are TGCGCCAGCAGCCTCCGGGACAAAAGCAGCTACACCTTC. Translation gives CASSLRDKSSYTF.

With regard to this clonotype: This may be a read error: a much more frequent sequence differs by one nucleotide. The rearrangement joins TRBV12-3 or TRBV12-4 to TRBJ2-7; a possible D gene is TRBD2 (6 bases). CDR3 length: 11 amino acids. The CDR3 bases are TGTGCCGGCAGTTCGGGGGACGAGCAGTACTTC. As protein: CAGSSGDEQYF.

This clonotype has more than one count but fewer than ten. The rearrangement links TRBV27 to TRBJ2-7, with 7 bases identical to TRBD2. Germline V gene data show CDR1 as MNHEY and CDR2 as SMNVEV (reference sequence). With V trimmed by 4 bases and J by 4 bases, 13 bases remained unmatched. The length of the CDR3 is 16 residues. CDR3 in amino acids: CASSSRAPSGGYEQYF. For the CDR3, the DNA is TGTGCCAGCAGTTCAAGGGCGCCTAGCGGTGGGTACGAGCAGTACTTC.

V is TRBV10-3 and J is TRBJ2-3, with 13 bases aligning to TRBD2. The V segment lost 11 bases and the J segment 4 bases; nucleotides outside the gene matches: 9. This CDR3 has 15 residues. CDR1 and CDR2 (germline): ENHRY, SYGVKD. The CDR3 here is CAAAPGLAGPDTQYF. The CDR3 DNA follows: TGTGCCGCTGCCCCGGGACTAGCGGGGCCAGATACGCAGTATTTT.

This chain links TRBV2 with TRBJ1-2; D perhaps matches TRBD1 (5 bases). Trimming took 8 bases from V and 5 from J, leaving 15 bases between them. The CDR3 contains 13 residues. CDR1 and CDR2 from the germline V gene are SNHLY and FYNNEI. The CDR3 protein is CASPPAAGYGYTF. As DNA, the CDR3 is TGTGCCAGCCCTCCAGCAGCAGGGTATGGCTACACCTTC.

This clonotype was detected a few times. Here the CDR3 reads CASSPLASGREGNEQYF. As DNA, the CDR3 is TGTGCCAGCAGCCCCCTGGCTAGCGGGAGGGAAGGGAATGAGCAGTACTTC. The genes are TRBV4-2 and TRBJ2-7; 12 positions agree with TRBD2. The length of the CDR3 is 17 residues. Germline CDR1 reads LGHNA; CDR2 reads YNFKEQ. With V trimmed by 4 bases and J by 7 bases, 14 bases remained unmatched.

The chain is built from TRBV7-9 and TRBJ1-5; 8 bases map to TRBD1. Germline V gene data show CDR1 as SEHNR and CDR2 as FQNEAQ (reference sequence). Trimming removed 2 bases from V and 6 bases from J; junction bases left unmatched: 3. This CDR3 spans 14 amino acids. CDR3 DNA: TGTGCCAGCAGCTTAACAGGGGGATTTCAGCCCCAGCATTTT. It encodes CASSLTGGFQPQHF.

This clonotype was seen only a few times. V gene TRBV20-1 combines with J gene TRBJ2-3; a weak D match, TRBD1 (5 bases). CDR1 is DFQATT, CDR2 SNEGSKA, per germline (reference sequence). CDR3 length: 15 amino acids. The V gene lost 5 bases and the J gene lost 0 bases, with 15 bases spanning the gap. The chain's CDR3 is CSALPGLLSTDTQYF. In nucleotides, the CDR3 is TGCAGTGCTCTACCAGGGCTCCTAAGCACAGATACGCAGTATTTT.

The chain couples TRBV5-1 to TRBJ2-1; 9 positions agree with TRBD2. The length of the CDR3 is 14 residues. V was pared by 4 bases and J by 10 bases, with 9 bases of the junction left unmatched. Germline CDR1 is SGHRS and CDR2 is YFSETQ. CDR3 nucleotide sequence: TGCGCCAGCAGCGCGACTAGCGGAGGGACGGAGCAGTTCTTC. Protein sequence: CASSATSGGTEQFF.

This clonotype occurred a few times. This chain joins TRBV27 and TRBJ2-1, with D perhaps matching TRBD2 (6 bases). V gave up 4 bases and J gave up 0 bases, with 13 bases separating them. Looked up from germline, CDR1 is MNHEY and CDR2 is SMNVEV (reference sequence). The CDR3 contains 16 residues. For the CDR3, the DNA is TGTGCCAGCAGTTCAGCGGGTGTGGGCTCCTACAATGAGCAGTTCTTC. Amino acid sequence: CASSSAGVGSYNEQFF.

V is TRBV6-6 and J is TRBJ1-2; perhaps TRBD1 as D (5 bases). The CDR3 spans 16 residues. CDR1 and CDR2 (germline): MNHNY, SVGAGI (reference sequence). The ends were cut back, 7 bases at V and 2 bases at J, with 20 bases in the middle. CDR3 sequence reads: CASTPREGSANYGYTF. CDR3 bases: TGTGCCAGCACCCCCAGGGAGGGATCGGCAAACTATGGCTACACCTTC.

The chain uses TRBV13 and TRBJ2-3; TRBD2 matches 9 bases. CDR3 length equals 17 residues. V lost 5 bases and J lost 0; bases outside the gene matches: 9. Per germline, CDR1 PRHDT and CDR2 FYEKMQ (reference sequence). CDR3 sequence reads: CASSNGRAGGSTDTQYF. In nucleotides, the CDR3 is TGTGCCAGCAGCAACGGACGAGCGGGGGGTAGCACAGATACGCAGTATTTT.

Turning to this clonotype: One junction end disagrees with the germline gene, perhaps due to a read error. The chain carries TRBV10-3 and TRBJ2-2, with D perhaps TRBD2 (6 bases). Germline lookup yields CDR1 ENHRY and CDR2 SYGVKD. The CDR3 length is 15 residues. The CDR3 nucleotides are TGTGCCATCAGTGGTACTAGCCCGAACGCCGGGGAGCTGTTTTTT. Amino acids: CAISGTSPNAGELFF.

This rearrangement joins TRBV6-5 to TRBJ1-5; D gene uncertain. Germline V lookup: CDR1 MNHEY, CDR2 SVGAGI. This CDR3 comprises 13 residues. Trimming left V 0 bases short and J 5 bases short, with 5 bases between. The CDR3 nucleotides are TGTGCCAGCAGTTACTCCTTTGATCAGCCCCAGCATTTT. It yields the protein CASSYSFDQPQHF.

The chain couples TRBV6-2 or TRBV6-3 to TRBJ1-1; D remains ambiguous. Per the germline V gene, CDR1 is MNHEY and CDR2 is SVGEGT. Between the trimmed V and J ends, which lost 7 bases and 5 bases, there was a span of 17 bases. This CDR3 spans 14 amino acids. For the CDR3, the DNA is TGTGCCAGCAAGGTCCCCGAGGTATGGACTGAAGCTTTCTTT. Encoded protein: CASKVPEVWTEAFF.

This clonotype was recorded at least ten times. CDR3 sequence reads: CASSFRGNTEAFF. In DNA, the CDR3 is TGTGCCAGCAGCTTCAGGGGTAACACTGAAGCTTTCTTT. The chain links TRBV7-2 to TRBJ1-1; D is perhaps TRBD1 (6 bases). Looked up from germline, CDR1 is SGHTA and CDR2 is FQGNSA. The CDR3 has 13 residues. The V end lost 3 bases, the J end lost 2 bases, and 7 bases lay between the germline ends.

The rearrangement joins TRBV12-3 or TRBV12-4 to TRBJ1-5, with D maybe TRBD1 (5 bases). V was shortened by 3 bases and J by 5 bases, with 14 bases between the two germline ends. The CDR3 runs to 15 residues. The CDR3 nucleotides read TGTGCCAGCAGTTTGTCCTCTGGGGCTTATCAGCCCCAGCATTTT. Amino acid sequence: CASSLSSGAYQPQHF.

This clonotype was seen a few times. This chain links TRBV20-1 with TRBJ2-1; tentative D call: TRBD1 (5 bases). This CDR3 has 12 residues. Germline lookup yields CDR1 DFQATT and CDR2 SNEGSKA (reference sequence). The V end was cut by 6 bases, the J end by 8 bases, with 14 bases between. CDR3 in DNA: TGCAGTGCGGAGCCAGGGCTAGATGAGCAGTTCTTC. Its protein is CSAEPGLDEQFF.

The chain joins TRBV2 to TRBJ2-1; D is perhaps TRBD2 (6 bases). The CDR3 covers 12 residues. Germline V gene lookup returns CDR1 SNHLY and CDR2 FYNNEI. V was cut by 7 bases and J by 9 bases, with 13 bases left in between. The CDR3: CASNAGEAEQFF. In nucleotides, the CDR3 is TGTGCCAGCAACGCTGGGGAGGCTGAGCAGTTCTTC.

This clonotype has more than one count but fewer than ten. The chain employs TRBV7-2 and TRBJ2-3; D is perhaps TRBD1 (6 bases). V was trimmed by 7 bases and J by 2 bases, leaving 13 bases between them. This CDR3 has 14 residues. The germline gives CDR1 SGHTA, CDR2 FQGNSA. The DNA of the CDR3 is TGTGCCAGCACCCCTCACAGGGTCACAGATACGCAGTATTTT. Its protein is CASTPHRVTDTQYF. Looking up the rest from reference TRBV7-2 and TRBJ2-3 gives the full variable domain: GAGVSQSPSNKVTEKGKDVELRCDPISGHTALYWYRQSLGQGLEFLIYFQGNSAPDKSGLPSDRFSAERTGGSVSTLTIQRTQQEDSAVYLCASTPHRVTDTQYFGPGTRLTVL.

The rearrangement joins TRBV25-1 to TRBJ2-5; D possibly corresponds to TRBD2 (6 bases). V shed 6 bases and J shed 3 bases, with 8 bases lying between them. Germline CDR1 MGHDK, CDR2 SYGVNS. There are 12 residues in the CDR3. This CDR3 is CASRWGEETQYF. The CDR3 nucleotides read TGTGCCAGCAGGTGGGGGGAAGAGACCCAGTACTTC.

The table lists this clonotype with a few counts. The rearrangement uses TRBV7-9 and TRBJ2-7, with 8 nucleotides matching TRBD1. The V gene end was trimmed by 8 bases and the J gene end by 3 bases; junction bases not matched to a gene: 6. The germline CDR1 and CDR2 sequences are SEHNR and FQNEAQ (reference sequence). The CDR3 is made up of 13 amino acids. The CDR3 region has the DNA TGTGCCAGCCTACGGACAGGGAACTACGAGCAGTACTTC. Protein sequence: CASLRTGNYEQYF.

This chain links TRBV7-2 with TRBJ2-7; D not resolved. Germline CDR1 SGHTA, CDR2 FQGNSA. This CDR3 spans 12 amino acids. V gave up 10 bases and J gave up 0 bases, with 10 bases separating them. CDR3 sequence: CATASSSYEQYF. The CDR3 DNA reads TGTGCCACCGCGTCTAGCTCCTACGAGCAGTACTTC.

About this clonotype: This may come from a read error, since a much larger clone is one base off. The gene calls are TRBV9 and TRBJ2-3, with 7 bases fitting TRBD2. CDR1 is SGDLS and CDR2 is YYNGEE in the germline V gene. This CDR3 has 18 amino acids. After removal of 4 bases from V and 4 bases from J, the junction contained 18 bases not matched to a gene. In DNA form, the CDR3 reads TGTGCCAGCAGCCCGACTCTTCCGGGACTATCTAGCGCAGATACGCAGTATTTT. Protein: CASSPTLPGLSSADTQYF.

The chain has TRBV3-1 and TRBJ1-1; TRBD1 matches 7 bases. Germline values: CDR1 LGHDT, CDR2 YNNKEL (reference sequence). The CDR3 loop spans 16 amino acids. Trimming at V came to 4 bases and at J to 0 bases, leaving 8 bases not matched to a gene. The CDR3 loop reads CASSRKVGGMNTEAFF. For the CDR3, the DNA is TGTGCCAGCAGCCGTAAAGTAGGGGGCATGAACACTGAAGCTTTCTTT.

This chain uses TRBV20-1 with TRBJ1-2; no firm D call. Germline CDR1 is DFQATT and CDR2 is SNEGSKA (reference sequence). The V gene lost 0 bases and the J gene lost 9 bases, with 20 bases spanning the gap. The CDR3 runs to 15 residues. The CDR3 DNA sequence: TGCAGTGCTAGAGATCTAGGCGTACAGTCCAATAGCTACACCTTC. Translated: CSARDLGVQSNSYTF.

There are a few counts of this clonotype. The rearrangement joins TRBV20-1 to TRBJ1-2; possibly TRBD1 for D (6 bases). There are 14 residues in the CDR3. V gave up 6 bases and J gave up 3 bases, with 17 bases separating them. Germline-derived CDR1 and CDR2 are DFQATT and SNEGSKA (reference sequence). In nucleotides, the CDR3 is TGCAGTGCCACGAGGGGGGACGGCGACTATGGCTACACCTTC. Translated, it gives CSATRGDGDYGYTF.

The chain combines TRBV6-5 with TRBJ2-7; D possibly corresponds to TRBD1 (6 bases). Trimming removed 7 bases at V and 5 bases at J, with 18 bases between. CDR1 and CDR2 (germline): MNHEY, SVGAGI. The CDR3 spans 14 residues. The CDR3 here is CASNANTGSHEQYF. DNA of the CDR3: TGTGCCAGCAACGCAAACACAGGGAGCCACGAGCAGTACTTC.

This clonotype was counted a few times. V gene TRBV11-2 combines with J gene TRBJ2-3, with D possibly being TRBD1 or TRBD2 (6 bases each). The V end was cut by 6 bases, the J end by 3 bases, with 19 bases between. CDR1 is SGHAT, CDR2 FQNNGV, per germline. This CDR3 is built from 16 residues. The CDR3 DNA sequence: TGTGCCAGCAGTCGAGAGCCGAGGGGGAGGACAGATACGCAGTATTTT. Protein product: CASSREPRGRTDTQYF.